This TCR beta chain came from a study of naive and memory T cell subsets. Study-wide findings and caveats: Over 95% of naive TCR sequences appeared only once, unlike memory subsets. A few larger clonotypes appeared in naive repertoires, especially CD8, possibly memory cells re-expressing CD45RA.

Cells stained for CD3, CD4, CD8, CD45RA and CD27 were sorted into four subsets. An equimolar mix of two oligonucleotides served as the beta constant-region primer for TRBC1 and TRBC2. Four rounds of PCR amplified the ligated cDNA using nested alpha and beta constant-region primers plus SP2. A 12-nucleotide UMI and the SP2 primer were added to the cDNA 3' end by oligonucleotide ligation. TCRdb reanalysed the UMI-ligation and nested PCR reads using MiXCR and keeps one entry per CDR3 protein. The sample includes fewer than 150,000 distinct CDR3 sequences, 15% to 25% of them seen just once. Looked up from germline, CDR1 is LGHNA and CDR2 is YSLEER. V trimming: 4 bases; J trimming: 6 bases; junction bases outside the gene matches: 5. The CDR3 consists of 13 residues. A few counts support this clonotype. The target antigen is unknown.

The chain joins TRBV4-3 to TRBJ2-7; 8 nucleotides agree with TRBD2. Material: naive CD8+ T cells from blood. The TCR sequence derives from a human donor in good health. The CDR3 nucleotides are TGCGCCAGCAGCCCAACGGGGGGGAGCGAGCAGTACTTC. This encodes CASSPTGGSEQYF.